These 16 T cell receptor beta chains were sequenced from one sample in a study of blood T cells in healthy people across ages (dated by TCRdb to about 2015). The library relied on 5' RACE. Sequencing instrument: Illumina HiSeq 2500. A second roughly 7 to 11 cycle PCR used a sample-barcoded 5' primer and a J-beta primer mix. In-frame beta chains were kept once TCRdb had trimmed the public reads at Q25 with fastp and called clones with MiXCR. Every distinct CDR3 protein forms one entry, paired with its most common genes and DNA. The sample records approximately 810,000 distinct CDR3 sequences, 29% of which are singletons. The biggest ten clones account for around a sixth of the sample. Specimen: blood. The origin of the receptors is a woman over 75 in good health.

The table lists this clonotype with many counts. The chain links TRBV6-5 to TRBJ2-3; 7 bases match TRBD1. Germline V gives CDR1 MNHEY, CDR2 SVGAGI. This CDR3 comprises 16 residues. The V gene end was trimmed by 5 bases and the J gene end by 4 bases; junction bases not matched to a gene: 12. The DNA for the CDR3 is TGTGCCAGCAGTCCACCCGGCAGGGGGTCGGCAGATACGCAGTATTTT. Residues: CASSPPGRGSADTQYF.

The V and J genes are TRBV24-1 and TRBJ1-5; D is perhaps TRBD1 (6 bases). CDR3 size: 13 residues. V lost 10 bases, J lost 2 bases, and 11 bases lay in between. Germline assignment: CDR1 KGHDR and CDR2 SFDVKD. The CDR3 here is CATEGGGNQPQHF. The CDR3 coding sequence is TGTGCCACGGAGGGGGGTGGCAATCAGCCCCAGCATTTT.

This clonotype has just a few counts. J is TRBJ1-1 and V is TRBV3-1; 8 bases fit TRBD1. The CDR3 spans 15 residues. Trimming removed 5 bases from V and 0 bases from J; junction bases left unmatched: 5. Germline CDR1 reads LGHDT; CDR2 reads YNNKEL (reference sequence). The CDR3, as DNA: TGTGCCAGCAGCTCGACAGGGGTTATGAACACTGAAGCTTTCTTT. Its protein is CASSSTGVMNTEAFF.

Comments on this clonotype: This clone may be a read error of a much larger clone one base away. The V and J genes are TRBV20-1 and TRBJ2-3; D is uncertain. The CDR3 runs to 13 residues. Per germline, CDR1 DFQATT and CDR2 SNEGSKA (reference sequence). Trimming stripped 1 base from V and 0 bases from J, with 5 bases between. The CDR3 DNA reads TGCAGTGCTAGAGCTACTAGCACAGATACGCAGTATTTT. Protein sequence: CSARATSTDTQYF.

V usage is TRBV7-6 and J usage is TRBJ2-1, with D unclear. The CDR3 loop spans 13 amino acids. Germline V gene data show CDR1 as SGHVS and CDR2 as FNYEAQ. V lost 5 bases to trimming and J lost 3 bases, with 8 bases between them. CDR3 in DNA: TGTGCCAGCAGCGTATCAGACTACAATGAGCAGTTCTTC. Amino acids: CASSVSDYNEQFF.

A word on this clonotype: Being one base from a much bigger clone, this may be a read error. The chain recombines TRBV20-1 with TRBJ2-1; D may correspond to TRBD1 or TRBD2 (5 bases each). The germline gives CDR1 DFQATT, CDR2 SNEGSKA (reference sequence). This CDR3 spans 14 amino acids. Trimming took off 4 bases at V and 6 bases at J, with 16 bases between the two ends. The CDR3 region is CSAKGRRECNEQFF. As DNA, the CDR3 is TGCAGTGCTAAGGGACGGCGCGAGTGCAATGAGCAGTTCTTC.

This clonotype was recorded many times. The rearrangement links TRBV7-2 to TRBJ2-1; 8 positions match TRBD1. This CDR3 has 17 amino acids. CDR1 SGHTA and CDR2 FQGNSA come from the germline V gene. The ends lost 1 base at V and 6 bases at J; junction bases unmatched: 11. The chain's CDR3 is CASSLVELGQGTNEQFF. The CDR3, as DNA: TGTGCCAGCAGCTTAGTGGAGTTAGGACAGGGCACCAATGAGCAGTTCTTC.

V is TRBV5-8 and J is TRBJ2-1, with TRBD2 matching over 7 bases. The CDR3 totals 16 residues. V trimming: 0 bases; J trimming: 10 bases; junction bases outside the gene matches: 13. Looked up from germline, CDR1 is SGHTS and CDR2 is YDEGEE. The CDR3 reads CASSLGLARSREEQFF. CDR3 sequence (DNA): TGTGCCAGCAGCTTGGGACTAGCTCGGTCTCGGGAAGAGCAGTTCTTC.

The chain has TRBV19 and TRBJ2-2, with 7 bases identical to TRBD2. The CDR3 is 14 amino acids. The germline CDR1 and CDR2 sequences are LNHDA and SQIVND (reference sequence). V was clipped by 4 bases and J by 3 bases; unmatched bases: 2. CDR3 sequence: CASSNAGDTGELFF. The DNA of the CDR3 is TGTGCCAGTAGTAATGCGGGGGACACCGGGGAGCTGTTTTTT.

The rearrangement joins TRBV6-5 to TRBJ1-1; tentative D call: TRBD1 (5 bases). Germline V gene data show CDR1 as MNHEY and CDR2 as SVGAGI. Trimming left V 5 bases short and J 5 bases short, with 18 bases between. The CDR3 has 15 residues. In DNA, the CDR3 is TGTGCCAGCAGTGACACCGCTGGCAGGGTGACTGAAGCTTTCTTT. It specifies CASSDTAGRVTEAFF.

Of note for this clonotype: A read error is possible here, since a much larger clone lies one base away. The rearrangement uses TRBV4-3 and TRBJ2-4, with D perhaps matching TRBD2 (5 bases). Germline-derived CDR1 and CDR2 are LGHNA and YSLEER. Trimming took 0 bases from V and 8 from J, leaving 14 bases between them. This CDR3 has 15 amino acids. The CDR3 loop reads CASSQDTNLRDIQYF. The DNA of the CDR3 is TGCGCCAGCAGCCAAGATACTAATTTGAGGGACATTCAGTACTTC.

The table lists this clonotype with many counts. V gene TRBV11-2 combines with J gene TRBJ2-3; D might be TRBD1 or TRBD2, each matching 5 bases. Germline V gene lookup returns CDR1 SGHAT and CDR2 FQNNGV. V shed 5 bases and J shed 1 base, with 13 bases lying between them. This CDR3 region has 15 residues. The CDR3 region is CASSPSLGGTDTQYF. For the CDR3, the DNA is TGTGCCAGCAGCCCTTCCCTGGGGGGCACAGATACGCAGTATTTT.

V usage is TRBV2 and J usage is TRBJ2-7, with 8 bases lining up with TRBD2. The CDR3 is 14 residues long. The germline V gene has CDR1 SNHLY and CDR2 FYNNEI. The V segment lost 6 bases and the J segment 5 bases; nucleotides outside the gene matches: 9. CDR3 in amino acids: CASRGTREGNEQYF. The CDR3 coding sequence is TGTGCCAGCAGAGGGACACGGGAGGGCAACGAGCAGTACTTC. The variable domain in full, completed from reference TRBV2 and TRBJ2-7, reads EPEVTQTPSHQVTQMGQEVILRCVPISNHLYFYWYRQILGQKVEFLVSFYNNEISEKSEIFDDQFSVERPDGSNFTLKIRSTKLEDSAMYFCASRGTREGNEQYFGPGTRLTVT.

This chain links TRBV27 with TRBJ2-3; 7 nucleotides match TRBD2. Germline V gene lookup returns CDR1 MNHEY and CDR2 SMNVEV (reference sequence). The CDR3 sequence is 17 residues long. Trimming cost V 5 bases and J 6 bases; bases outside gene matches: 17. CDR3 nucleotide sequence: TGTGCCAGCAGTACACCCCACAGGCCCGGGGGGAGGGATACGCAGTATTTT. Its translation: CASSTPHRPGGRDTQYF.

The J gene is TRBJ1-1, the V gene TRBV20-1, with a weak D call TRBD1 (5 bases). CDR1 and CDR2 (germline): DFQATT, SNEGSKA (reference sequence). Trimming removed 1 base at V and 4 bases at J, with 7 bases between. This CDR3 region has 12 residues. This chain's CDR3 is CSARAGGTEAFF. The CDR3 region has the DNA TGCAGTGCTAGAGCGGGGGGCACTGAAGCTTTCTTT.

The chain joins TRBV5-1 to TRBJ2-3; 7 nucleotides match TRBD2. Germline-derived CDR1 and CDR2 are SGHRS and YFSETQ. The CDR3 totals 16 residues. Germline trimming cut 0 bases from V and 1 base from J; bases unmatched to any gene: 5. The CDR3 DNA is TGCGCCAGCAGCTTGGGGGCTAGCGGCCGCACAGATACGCAGTATTTT. Protein product: CASSLGASGRTDTQYF. The whole variable domain, remainder taken from reference TRBV5-1 and TRBJ2-3, is KAGVTQTPRYLIKTRGQQVTLSCSPISGHRSVSWYQQTPGQGLQFLFEYFSETQRNKGNFPGRFSGRQFSNSRSEMNVSTLELGDSALYLCASSLGASGRTDTQYFGPGTRLTVL.